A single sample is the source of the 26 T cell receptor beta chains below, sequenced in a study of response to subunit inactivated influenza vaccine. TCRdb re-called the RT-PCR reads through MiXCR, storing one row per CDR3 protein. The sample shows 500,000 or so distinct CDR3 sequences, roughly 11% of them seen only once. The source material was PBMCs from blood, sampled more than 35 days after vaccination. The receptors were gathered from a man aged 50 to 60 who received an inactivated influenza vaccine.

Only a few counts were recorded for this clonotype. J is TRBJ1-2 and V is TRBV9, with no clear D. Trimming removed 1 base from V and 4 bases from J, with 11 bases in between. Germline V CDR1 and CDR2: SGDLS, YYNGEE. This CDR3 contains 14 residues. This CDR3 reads CASSVRTEGYGYTF. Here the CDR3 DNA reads TGTGCCAGCAGCGTAAGGACTGAAGGCTATGGCTACACCTTC.

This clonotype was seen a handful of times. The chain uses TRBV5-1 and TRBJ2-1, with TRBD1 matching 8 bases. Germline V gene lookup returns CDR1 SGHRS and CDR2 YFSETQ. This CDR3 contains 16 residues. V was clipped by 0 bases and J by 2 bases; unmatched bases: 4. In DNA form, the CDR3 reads TGCGCCAGCAGCTTGGCCGGACAGGGCGCCTACAATGAGCAGTTCTTC. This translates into CASSLAGQGAYNEQFF.

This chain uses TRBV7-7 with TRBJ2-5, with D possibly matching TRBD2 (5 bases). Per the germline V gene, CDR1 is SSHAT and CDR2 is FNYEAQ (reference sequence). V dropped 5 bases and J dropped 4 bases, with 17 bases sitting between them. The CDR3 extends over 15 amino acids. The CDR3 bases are TGTGCCAGCAGCCCTACACTAGGCCCCGGAGAGACCCAGTACTTC. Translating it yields CASSPTLGPGETQYF.

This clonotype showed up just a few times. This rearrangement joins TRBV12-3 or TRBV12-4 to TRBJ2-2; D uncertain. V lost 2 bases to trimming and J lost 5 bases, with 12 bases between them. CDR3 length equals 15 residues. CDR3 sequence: CASSLTPLGTGELFF. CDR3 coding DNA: TGTGCCAGCAGTTTAACTCCCTTAGGGACCGGGGAGCTGTTTTTT.

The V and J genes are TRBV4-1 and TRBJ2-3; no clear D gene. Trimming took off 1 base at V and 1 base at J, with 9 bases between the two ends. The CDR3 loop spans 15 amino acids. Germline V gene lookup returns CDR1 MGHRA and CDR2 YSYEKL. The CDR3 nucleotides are TGCGCCAGCAGCCAAGTCGTTAGGGGCACAGATACGCAGTATTTT. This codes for CASSQVVRGTDTQYF.

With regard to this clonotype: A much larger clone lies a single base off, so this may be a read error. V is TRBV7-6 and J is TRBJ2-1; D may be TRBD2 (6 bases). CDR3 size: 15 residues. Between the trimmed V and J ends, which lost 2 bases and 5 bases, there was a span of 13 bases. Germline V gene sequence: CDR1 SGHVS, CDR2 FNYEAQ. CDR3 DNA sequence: TGTGCCAGCAGCTTACCGGGACTCACCAACAATGAGCAGTTCTTC. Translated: CASSLPGLTNNEQFF. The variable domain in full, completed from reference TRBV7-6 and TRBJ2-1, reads GAGVSQSPRYKVTKRGQDVALRCDPISGHVSLYWYRQALGQGPEFLTYFNYEAQQDKSGLPNDRFSAERPEGSISTLTIQRTEQRDSAMYRCASSLPGLTNNEQFFGPGTRLTVL.

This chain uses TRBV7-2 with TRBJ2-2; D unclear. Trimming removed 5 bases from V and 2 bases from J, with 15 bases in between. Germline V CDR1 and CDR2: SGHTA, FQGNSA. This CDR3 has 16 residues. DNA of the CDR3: TGTGCCAGCAGCCTTACAAACCCTGTAAACACCGGGGAGCTGTTTTTT. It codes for CASSLTNPVNTGELFF.

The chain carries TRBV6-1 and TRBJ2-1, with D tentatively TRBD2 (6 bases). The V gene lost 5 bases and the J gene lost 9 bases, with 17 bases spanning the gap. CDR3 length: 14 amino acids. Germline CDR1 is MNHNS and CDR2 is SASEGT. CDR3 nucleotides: TGTGCCAGCAGTCGTCCCGCCCGGGGGACTGAGCAGTTCTTC. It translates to CASSRPARGTEQFF.

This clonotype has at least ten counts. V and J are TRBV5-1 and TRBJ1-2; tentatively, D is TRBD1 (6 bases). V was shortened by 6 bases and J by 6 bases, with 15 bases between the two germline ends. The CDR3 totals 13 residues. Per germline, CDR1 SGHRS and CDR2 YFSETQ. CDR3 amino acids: CASTEQGADGYTF. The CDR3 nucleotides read TGCGCCAGCACTGAACAGGGAGCGGATGGCTACACCTTC. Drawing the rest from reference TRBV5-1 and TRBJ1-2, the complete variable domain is KAGVTQTPRYLIKTRGQQVTLSCSPISGHRSVSWYQQTPGQGLQFLFEYFSETQRNKGNFPGRFSGRQFSNSRSEMNVSTLELGDSALYLCASTEQGADGYTFGSGTRLTVV.

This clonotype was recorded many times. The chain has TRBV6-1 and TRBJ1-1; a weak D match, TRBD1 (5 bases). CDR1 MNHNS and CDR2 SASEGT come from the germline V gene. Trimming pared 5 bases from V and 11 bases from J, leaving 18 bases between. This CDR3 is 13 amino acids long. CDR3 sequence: CASSPPGAHAAFF. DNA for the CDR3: TGTGCCAGCAGTCCCCCCGGGGCCCACGCGGCTTTCTTT.

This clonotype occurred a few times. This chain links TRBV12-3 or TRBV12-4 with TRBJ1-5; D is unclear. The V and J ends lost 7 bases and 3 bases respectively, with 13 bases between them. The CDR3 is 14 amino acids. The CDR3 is CASTQDGYNQPQHF. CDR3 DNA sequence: TGTGCCAGCACTCAGGACGGATACAATCAGCCCCAGCATTTT.

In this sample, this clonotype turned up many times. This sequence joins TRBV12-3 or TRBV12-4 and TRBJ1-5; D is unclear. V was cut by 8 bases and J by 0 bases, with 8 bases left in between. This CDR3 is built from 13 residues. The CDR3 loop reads CASRGYSNQPQHF. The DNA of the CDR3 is TGTGCCAGCCGGGGTTATAGCAATCAGCCCCAGCATTTT.

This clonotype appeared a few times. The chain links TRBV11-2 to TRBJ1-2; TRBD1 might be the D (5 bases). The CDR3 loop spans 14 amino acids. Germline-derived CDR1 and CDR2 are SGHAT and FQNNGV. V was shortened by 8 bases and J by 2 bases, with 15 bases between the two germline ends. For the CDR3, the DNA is TGTGCCAGCGAACCGGAGAGGGGAAACTATGGCTACACCTTC. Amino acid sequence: CASEPERGNYGYTF.

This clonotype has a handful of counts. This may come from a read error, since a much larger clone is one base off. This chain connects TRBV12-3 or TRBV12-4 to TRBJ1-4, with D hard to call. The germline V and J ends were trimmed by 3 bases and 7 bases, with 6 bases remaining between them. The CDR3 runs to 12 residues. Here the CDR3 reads CASSFNGEKLFF. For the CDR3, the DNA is TGTGCCAGCAGTTTCAACGGTGAAAAACTGTTTTTT.

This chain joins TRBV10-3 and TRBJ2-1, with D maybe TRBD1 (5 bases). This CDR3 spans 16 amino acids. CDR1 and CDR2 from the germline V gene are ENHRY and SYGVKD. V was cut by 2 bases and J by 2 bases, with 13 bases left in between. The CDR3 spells CAISEGAMAAYNEQFF. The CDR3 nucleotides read TGTGCCATCAGTGAGGGGGCGATGGCAGCCTACAATGAGCAGTTCTTC.

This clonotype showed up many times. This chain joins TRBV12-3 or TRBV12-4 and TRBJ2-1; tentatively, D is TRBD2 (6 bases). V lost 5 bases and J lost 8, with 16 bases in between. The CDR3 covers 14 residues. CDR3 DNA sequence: TGTGCCAGCAGTATATCCCTCCGGGGGTATGAGCAGTTCTTC. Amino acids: CASSISLRGYEQFF.

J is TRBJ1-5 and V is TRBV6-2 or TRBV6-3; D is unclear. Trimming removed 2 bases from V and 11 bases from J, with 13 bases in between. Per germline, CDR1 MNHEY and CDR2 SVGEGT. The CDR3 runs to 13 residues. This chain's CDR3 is CASSYLGQRAQHF. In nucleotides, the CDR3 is TGTGCCAGCAGTTACCTCGGGCAGAGGGCCCAGCATTTT.

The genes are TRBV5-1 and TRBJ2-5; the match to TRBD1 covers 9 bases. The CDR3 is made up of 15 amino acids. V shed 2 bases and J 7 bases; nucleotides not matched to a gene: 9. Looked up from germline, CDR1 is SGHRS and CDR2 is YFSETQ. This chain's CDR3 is CASSFTGGTSGTQYF. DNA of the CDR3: TGCGCCAGCAGCTTCACAGGGGGCACCTCAGGGACCCAGTACTTC.

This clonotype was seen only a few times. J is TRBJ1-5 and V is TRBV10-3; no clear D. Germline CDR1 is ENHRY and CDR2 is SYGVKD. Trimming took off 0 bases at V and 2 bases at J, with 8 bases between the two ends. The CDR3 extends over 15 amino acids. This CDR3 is CAISESSVRNQPQHF. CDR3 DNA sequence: TGTGCCATCAGTGAGTCGTCGGTTCGCAATCAGCCCCAGCATTTT.

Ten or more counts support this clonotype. DNA of the CDR3: TGTGCCAGCAGGGAACTGGGACAGGTCTCCTACGAGCAGTACTTC. It encodes CASRELGQVSYEQYF. The chain combines TRBV6-1 with TRBJ2-7, with 8 bases aligning to TRBD1. The CDR3 runs to 15 residues. Losses at the gene ends were 6 bases for V and 0 bases for J; bases not matched to a gene: 7. Germline V gene data show CDR1 as MNHNS and CDR2 as SASEGT.

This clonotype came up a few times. The CDR3 DNA is TGTGCCATCAGTGAGTCGACTACAGGAGTCTATGGCTACACCTTC. The encoded protein is CAISESTTGVYGYTF. The chain couples TRBV10-3 to TRBJ1-2; D might be TRBD1 (5 bases). Germline V gene lookup returns CDR1 ENHRY and CDR2 SYGVKD. Trimming cost V 0 bases and J 4 bases, with 12 bases left between them. This CDR3 is 15 amino acids long.

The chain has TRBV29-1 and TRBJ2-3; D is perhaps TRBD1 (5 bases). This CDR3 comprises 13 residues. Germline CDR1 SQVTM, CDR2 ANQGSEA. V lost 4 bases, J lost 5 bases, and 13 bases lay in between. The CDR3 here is CSVVSREGDTQYF. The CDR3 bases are TGCAGCGTTGTCTCCAGGGAAGGAGATACGCAGTATTTT.

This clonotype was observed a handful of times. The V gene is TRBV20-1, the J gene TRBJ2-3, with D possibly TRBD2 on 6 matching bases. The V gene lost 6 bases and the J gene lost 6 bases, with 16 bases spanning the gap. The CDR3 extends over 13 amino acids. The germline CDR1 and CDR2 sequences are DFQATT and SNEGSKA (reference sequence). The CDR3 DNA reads TGCAGTGCCCACAAGCGGGTAGGCGATACGCAGTATTTT. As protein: CSAHKRVGDTQYF.

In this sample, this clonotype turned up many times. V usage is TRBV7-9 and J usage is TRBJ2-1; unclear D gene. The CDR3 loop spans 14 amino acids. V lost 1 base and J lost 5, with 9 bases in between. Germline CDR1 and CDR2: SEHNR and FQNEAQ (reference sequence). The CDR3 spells CASSLDTRDNEQFF. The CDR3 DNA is TGTGCCAGCAGCTTAGACACTCGAGACAATGAGCAGTTCTTC.

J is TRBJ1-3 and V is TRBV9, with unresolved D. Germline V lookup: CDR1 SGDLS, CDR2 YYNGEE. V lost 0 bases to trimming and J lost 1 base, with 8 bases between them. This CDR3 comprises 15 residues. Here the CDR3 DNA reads TGTGCCAGCAGCGTAGGTGGTAGTTCTGGAAACACCATATATTTT. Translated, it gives CASSVGGSSGNTIYF.

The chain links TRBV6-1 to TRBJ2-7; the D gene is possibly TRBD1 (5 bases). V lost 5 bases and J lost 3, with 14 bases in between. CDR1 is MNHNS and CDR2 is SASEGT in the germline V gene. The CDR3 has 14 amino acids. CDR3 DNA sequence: TGTGCCAGCAGTCGGGCAGGGTCTGACTACGAGCAGTACTTC. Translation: CASSRAGSDYEQYF.